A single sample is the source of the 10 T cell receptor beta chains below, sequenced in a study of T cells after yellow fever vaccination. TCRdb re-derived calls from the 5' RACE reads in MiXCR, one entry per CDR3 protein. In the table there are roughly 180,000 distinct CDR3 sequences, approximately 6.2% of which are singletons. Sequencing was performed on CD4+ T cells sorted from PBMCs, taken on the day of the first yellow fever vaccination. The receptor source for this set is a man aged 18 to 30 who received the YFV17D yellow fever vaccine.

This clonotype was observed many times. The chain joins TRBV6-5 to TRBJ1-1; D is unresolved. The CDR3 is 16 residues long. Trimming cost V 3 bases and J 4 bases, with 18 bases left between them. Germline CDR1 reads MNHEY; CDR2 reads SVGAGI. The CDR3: CASSYRSNGVGTEAFF. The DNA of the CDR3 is TGTGCCAGCAGTTATCGTTCGAATGGGGTGGGCACTGAAGCTTTCTTT.

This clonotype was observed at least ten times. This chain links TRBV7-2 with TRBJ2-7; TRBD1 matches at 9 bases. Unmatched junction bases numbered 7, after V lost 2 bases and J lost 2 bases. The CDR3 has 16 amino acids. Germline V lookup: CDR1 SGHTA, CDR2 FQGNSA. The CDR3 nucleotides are TGTGCCAGCAGCTTAAGTGGGACAGGGATCCCCTACGAGCAGTACTTC. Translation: CASSLSGTGIPYEQYF.

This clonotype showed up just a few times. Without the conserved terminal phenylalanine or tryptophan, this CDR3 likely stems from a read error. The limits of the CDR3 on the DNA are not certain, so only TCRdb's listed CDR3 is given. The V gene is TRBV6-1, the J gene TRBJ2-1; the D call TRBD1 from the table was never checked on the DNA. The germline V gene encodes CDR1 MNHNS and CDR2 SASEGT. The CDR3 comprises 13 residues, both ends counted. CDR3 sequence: CASSEAGALLKLA.

CDR3 amino acids: CASRQWTGTNEKLFF. CDR3 nucleotide sequence: TGTGCCAGCAGGCAATGGACAGGAACTAATGAAAAACTGTTTTTT. The V gene is TRBV6-1, the J gene TRBJ1-4; TRBD1 aligns across 7 bases. Germline assignment: CDR1 MNHNS and CDR2 SASEGT. The CDR3 extends over 15 amino acids. The V segment lost 6 bases and the J segment 1 base; nucleotides outside the gene matches: 5.

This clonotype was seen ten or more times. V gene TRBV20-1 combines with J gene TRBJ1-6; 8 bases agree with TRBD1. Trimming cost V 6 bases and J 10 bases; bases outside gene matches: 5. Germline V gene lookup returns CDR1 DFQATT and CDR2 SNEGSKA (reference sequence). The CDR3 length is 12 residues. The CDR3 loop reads CSARQGTSPLHF. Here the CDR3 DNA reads TGCAGTGCCCGACAGGGGACATCACCCCTCCACTTT.

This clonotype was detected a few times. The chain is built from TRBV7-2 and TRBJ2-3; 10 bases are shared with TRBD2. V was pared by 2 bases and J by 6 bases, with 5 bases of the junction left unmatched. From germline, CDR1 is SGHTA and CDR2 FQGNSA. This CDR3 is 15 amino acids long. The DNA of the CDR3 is TGTGCCAGCAGCTTAACGGCAGCGGGGGGGGATACGCAGTATTTT. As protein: CASSLTAAGGDTQYF.

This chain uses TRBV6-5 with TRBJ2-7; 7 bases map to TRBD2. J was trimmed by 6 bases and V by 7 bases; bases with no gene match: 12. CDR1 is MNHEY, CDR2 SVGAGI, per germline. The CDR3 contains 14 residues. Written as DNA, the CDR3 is TGTGCCAGCACCTACCCGGGCAGGGAGGGCGAGCAGTACGTC. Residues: CASTYPGREGEQYV.

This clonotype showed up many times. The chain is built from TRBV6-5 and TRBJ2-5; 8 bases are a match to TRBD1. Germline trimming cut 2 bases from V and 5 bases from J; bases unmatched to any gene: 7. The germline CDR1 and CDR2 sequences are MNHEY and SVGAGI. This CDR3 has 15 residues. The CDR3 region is CASSYGRQGPETQYF. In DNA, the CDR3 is TGTGCCAGCAGTTACGGGAGACAGGGGCCGGAGACCCAGTACTTC.

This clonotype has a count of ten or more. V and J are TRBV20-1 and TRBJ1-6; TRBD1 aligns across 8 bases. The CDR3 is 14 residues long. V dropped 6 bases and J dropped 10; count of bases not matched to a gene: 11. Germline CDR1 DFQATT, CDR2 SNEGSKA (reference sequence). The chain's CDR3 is CSASGQGSNSPLHF. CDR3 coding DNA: TGCAGTGCCAGCGGACAGGGCTCAAACTCACCCCTCCACTTT.

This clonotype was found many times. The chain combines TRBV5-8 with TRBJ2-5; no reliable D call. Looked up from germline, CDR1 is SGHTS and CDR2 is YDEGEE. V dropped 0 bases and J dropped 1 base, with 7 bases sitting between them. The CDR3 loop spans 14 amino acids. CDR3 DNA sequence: TGTGCCAGCAGCTTGGCCGCGGTCCAAGAGACCCAGTACTTC. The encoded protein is CASSLAAVQETQYF.